This T cell receptor beta chain derives from a study of T cell repertoires in cytomegalovirus infection. In the study overall: Both recently identified HLA-C-restricted and well-studied HLA-B-restricted CMV epitopes were used in the study. Public signatures in TCR beta pointed to CMV infection and matching HLA type. Study-wide points: Public TCR beta family frequency separated CMV-and-HLA carriers, including in an independent cohort. The study found HLA-C-restricted CMV-specific TCR beta clonotypes dominating the ex vivo response.

This clonotype was seen a handful of times. Its specificity is unknown. TCRdb recomputed calls from the reads with MiXCR, one row per CDR3 protein. The table has approximately 350,000 distinct CDR3 sequences, roughly 34% seen once; the top ten hold approximately 12%. This CDR3 comprises 14 residues. The V gene end was trimmed by 9 bases and the J gene end by 0 bases; junction bases not matched to a gene: 3. The origin of this receptor is a human donor in good health (CMV status not recorded). Some clones in this sample may be carry-over from other donors' samples. This chain connects TRBV12-3 or TRBV12-4 to TRBJ1-3, with 9 positions matching TRBD1. Specimen: cultured PBMCs, collected from culture after CMV antigen stimulation. CDR3 nucleotide sequence: TGTGCCAGTGGGACAGGGAACTCTGGAAACACCATATATTTT. It specifies CASGTGNSGNTIYF.